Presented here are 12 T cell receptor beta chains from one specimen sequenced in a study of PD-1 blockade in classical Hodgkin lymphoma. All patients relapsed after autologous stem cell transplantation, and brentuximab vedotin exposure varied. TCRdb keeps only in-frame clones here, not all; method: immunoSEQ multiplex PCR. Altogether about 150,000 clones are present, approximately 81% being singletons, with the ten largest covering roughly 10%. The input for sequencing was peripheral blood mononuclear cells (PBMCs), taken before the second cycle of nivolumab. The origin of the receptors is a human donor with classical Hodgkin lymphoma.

CDR3 nucleotide sequence: TGTGCCAGCAGTTCCTTAGCGGGAATGGGGTACGAGCAGTACTTC. Translation gives CASSSLAGMGYEQYF. V is TRBV6-5 and J is TRBJ2-7; 8 bases agree with TRBD2. CDR1 MNHEY and CDR2 SVGAGI come from the germline V gene. V gave up 4 bases and J gave up 4 bases; unmatched junction bases: 9. The CDR3 spans 15 residues.

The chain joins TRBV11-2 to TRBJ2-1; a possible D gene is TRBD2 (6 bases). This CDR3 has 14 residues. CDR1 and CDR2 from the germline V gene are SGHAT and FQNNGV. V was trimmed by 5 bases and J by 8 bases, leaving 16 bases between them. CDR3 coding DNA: TGTGCCAGCAGCCCCCGTGGAGGGCCGGATGAGCAGTTCTTC. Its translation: CASSPRGGPDEQFF.

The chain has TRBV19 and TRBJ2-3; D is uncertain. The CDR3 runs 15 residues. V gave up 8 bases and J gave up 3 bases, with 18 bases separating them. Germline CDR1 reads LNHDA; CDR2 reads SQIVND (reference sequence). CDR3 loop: CASAYMGFETDTQYF. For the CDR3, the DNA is TGTGCCAGTGCCTATATGGGATTCGAGACAGATACGCAGTATTTT.

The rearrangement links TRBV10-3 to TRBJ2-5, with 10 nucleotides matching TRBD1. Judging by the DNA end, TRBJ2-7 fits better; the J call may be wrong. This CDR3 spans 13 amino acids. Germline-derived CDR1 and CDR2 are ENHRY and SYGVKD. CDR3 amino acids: CAIKRDRGDEQYF. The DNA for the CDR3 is TGTGCCATCAAGCGGGACAGGGGCGACGAGCAGTACTTC.

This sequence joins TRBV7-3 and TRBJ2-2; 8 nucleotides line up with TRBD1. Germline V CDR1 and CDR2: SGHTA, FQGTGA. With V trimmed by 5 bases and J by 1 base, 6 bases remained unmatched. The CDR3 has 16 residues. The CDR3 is CASSPAGTGNTGELFF. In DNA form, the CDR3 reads TGTGCCAGCAGCCCTGCGGGGACAGGGAACACCGGGGAGCTGTTTTTT. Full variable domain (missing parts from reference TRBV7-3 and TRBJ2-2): GAGVSQTPSNKVTEKGKYVELRCDPISGHTALYWYRQSLGQGPEFLIYFQGTGAADDSGLPNDRFFAVRPEGSVSTLKIQRTERGDSAVYLCASSPAGTGNTGELFFGEGSRLTVL.

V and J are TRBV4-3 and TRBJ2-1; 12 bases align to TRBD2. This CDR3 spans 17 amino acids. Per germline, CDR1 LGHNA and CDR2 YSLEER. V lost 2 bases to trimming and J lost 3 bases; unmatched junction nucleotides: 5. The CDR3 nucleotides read TGCGCCAGCAGCCAACCACGGACTAGCGGGAACTACAATGAGCAGTTCTTC. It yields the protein CASSQPRTSGNYNEQFF.

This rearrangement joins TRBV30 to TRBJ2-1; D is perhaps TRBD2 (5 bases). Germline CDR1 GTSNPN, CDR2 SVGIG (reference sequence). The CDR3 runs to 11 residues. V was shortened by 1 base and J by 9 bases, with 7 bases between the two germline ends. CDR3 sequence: CAWSGAAEQFF. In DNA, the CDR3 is TGTGCCTGGAGTGGAGCGGCTGAGCAGTTCTTC. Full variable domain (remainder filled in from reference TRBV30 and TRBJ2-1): SQTIHQWPATLVQPVGSPLSLECTVEGTSNPNLYWYRQAAGRGLQLLFYSVGIGQISSEVPQNLSASRPQDRQFILSSKKLLLSDSGFYLCAWSGAAEQFFGPGTRLTVL.

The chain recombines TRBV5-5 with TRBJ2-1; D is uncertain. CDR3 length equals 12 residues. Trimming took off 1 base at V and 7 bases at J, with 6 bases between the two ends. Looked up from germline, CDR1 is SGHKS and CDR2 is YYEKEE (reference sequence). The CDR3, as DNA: TGTGCCAGCAGCTTGACCTCTAATGAGCAGTTCTTC. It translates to CASSLTSNEQFF.

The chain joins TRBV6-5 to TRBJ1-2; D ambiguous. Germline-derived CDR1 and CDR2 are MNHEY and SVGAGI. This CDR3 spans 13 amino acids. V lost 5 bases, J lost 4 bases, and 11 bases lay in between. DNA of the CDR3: TGTGCCAGCAGTCCCCCGACCCTCTATGGCTACACCTTC. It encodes CASSPPTLYGYTF.

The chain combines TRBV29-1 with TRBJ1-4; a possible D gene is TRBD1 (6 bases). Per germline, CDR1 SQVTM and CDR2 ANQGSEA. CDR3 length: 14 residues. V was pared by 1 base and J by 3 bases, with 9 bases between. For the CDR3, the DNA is TGCAGCGTTGAAGTACAGGGACCTAATGAAAAACTGTTTTTT. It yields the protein CSVEVQGPNEKLFF.

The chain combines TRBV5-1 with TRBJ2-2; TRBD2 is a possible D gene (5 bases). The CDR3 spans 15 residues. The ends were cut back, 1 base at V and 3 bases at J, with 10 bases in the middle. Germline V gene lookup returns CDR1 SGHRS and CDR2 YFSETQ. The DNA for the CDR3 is TGCGCCAGCAGCTTGTATACCGGGGACACCGGGGAGCTGTTTTTT. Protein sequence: CASSLYTGDTGELFF.

DNA of the CDR3: TGTGCCAGCAGTTACACAACAGGGTCCGGGGAGCTGTTTTTT. It codes for CASSYTTGSGELFF. V and J are TRBV6-6 and TRBJ2-2; maybe TRBD1 (6 bases). Trimming cost V 2 bases and J 6 bases, with 10 bases left between them. This CDR3 is built from 14 residues. Germline V gene data show CDR1 as MNHNY and CDR2 as SVGAGI (reference sequence).